The 18 T cell receptor beta chains given below trace back to one sample, sequenced in a study of CD8 T cells in Susac syndrome. RNA in amounts of about 0.45 to 1 ug was reverse transcribed with random hexamers. Each CDR3 protein gets one entry after TCRdb re-called the immunoSEQ multiplex PCR reads with MiXCR. The table includes about 400,000 distinct CDR3 sequences, approximately 85% detected once. Sequencing used CD8+ T cells from PBMCs. All receptors come from a human donor with multiple sclerosis.

J is TRBJ1-1 and V is TRBV30, with D perhaps TRBD1 (6 bases). The CDR3 extends over 13 amino acids. CDR1 GTSNPN and CDR2 SVGIG come from the germline V gene (reference sequence). Trimming shortened V by 2 bases and J by 3 bases, and 10 bases separated the two germline ends. This CDR3 is CAWSLGGHTEAFF. DNA for the CDR3: TGTGCCTGGAGTTTGGGGGGGCACACTGAAGCTTTCTTT.

The chain couples TRBV4-1 to TRBJ2-7; D not certain. With 0 bases removed from V and 5 bases from J, the gap between germline ends came to 8 bases. The CDR3 spans 13 residues. Germline V gene sequence: CDR1 MGHRA, CDR2 YSYEKL. The DNA for the CDR3 is TGCGCCAGCAGCCAAGATCCCGGACACGAGCAGTACTTC. It is translated as CASSQDPGHEQYF.

This clonotype was seen only a few times. The V gene is TRBV6-1, the J gene TRBJ2-5, with D perhaps TRBD1 (6 bases). The germline gives CDR1 MNHNS, CDR2 SASEGT. With 7 bases removed from V and 0 bases from J, the gap between germline ends came to 9 bases. The CDR3 loop spans 13 amino acids. CDR3 DNA sequence: TGTGCCAGCACCGGACAGTACCAAGAGACCCAGTACTTC. The encoded protein is CASTGQYQETQYF.

The rearrangement joins TRBV6-5 to TRBJ1-6; the match to TRBD1 covers 10 bases. The germline CDR1 and CDR2 sequences are MNHEY and SVGAGI. This CDR3 has 15 residues. V was pared by 6 bases and J by 7 bases, with 6 bases of the junction left unmatched. CDR3 amino acids: CASRPGTGENSPLHF. CDR3 nucleotides: TGTGCCAGCAGACCCGGGACAGGGGAAAATTCACCCCTCCACTTT.

This chain uses TRBV6-5 with TRBJ1-1; tentative D call: TRBD1 (5 bases). Germline V CDR1 and CDR2: MNHEY, SVGAGI. Trimming cost V 5 bases and J 4 bases, with 17 bases left between them. The length of the CDR3 is 15 residues. The CDR3 sequence: CASSAWGGMVTEAFF. The CDR3, as DNA: TGTGCCAGCAGTGCATGGGGGGGTATGGTCACTGAAGCTTTCTTT.

The sample holds a few counts of this clonotype. The chain couples TRBV29-1 to TRBJ2-7; D not resolved. This CDR3 comprises 15 residues. Germline V CDR1 and CDR2: SQVTM, ANQGSEA. Trimming removed 0 bases at V and 2 bases at J, with 14 bases between. This CDR3 reads CSVEEGRSSAYEQYF. The CDR3 bases are TGCAGCGTTGAAGAGGGAAGAAGCTCTGCCTACGAGCAGTACTTC.

The rearrangement joins TRBV7-9 to TRBJ2-7; D uncertain. Germline values: CDR1 SEHNR, CDR2 FQNEAQ (reference sequence). Trimming removed 1 base at V and 2 bases at J, with 12 bases between. CDR3 length equals 15 residues. This CDR3 is CASSLEAGNPYEQYF. CDR3 coding DNA: TGTGCCAGCAGCTTAGAAGCAGGCAACCCCTACGAGCAGTACTTC.

This chain connects TRBV5-4 to TRBJ2-1; possibly TRBD2 for D (6 bases). Germline V gives CDR1 SGHNT, CDR2 YYREEE (reference sequence). This CDR3 is built from 13 residues. The ends were cut back, 4 bases at V and 8 bases at J, with 13 bases in the middle. Here the CDR3 DNA reads TGTGCCAGCAGCCCCCGACTAGTCGATGAGCAGTTCTTC. It yields the protein CASSPRLVDEQFF.

V and J are TRBV4-1 and TRBJ2-2; D is uncertain. This CDR3 region has 14 residues. Between the trimmed V and J ends, which lost 3 bases and 6 bases, there was a span of 11 bases. In germline, CDR1 is MGHRA, CDR2 YSYEKL. The CDR3 sequence is CASSHPGHAGELFF. The CDR3 DNA reads as TGCGCCAGCAGCCACCCCGGGCACGCCGGGGAGCTGTTTTTT.

The chain links TRBV6-1 to TRBJ2-7, with D unresolved. CDR3 length equals 13 residues. The germline CDR1 and CDR2 sequences are MNHNS and SASEGT. V lost 7 bases to trimming and J lost 4 bases, with 14 bases between them. CDR3 bases: TGTGCCAGCATCCTTCGTTGGGGTTACGAGCAGTACTTC. Translation: CASILRWGYEQYF.

The rearrangement joins TRBV4-1 to TRBJ1-1; D might be TRBD1 (6 bases). V shed 0 bases and J shed 3 bases, with 17 bases lying between them. The CDR3 covers 17 residues. Germline V gives CDR1 MGHRA, CDR2 YSYEKL. The CDR3 DNA is TGCGCCAGCAGCCAAGATGGAGCGGTCGCAGGGGACACTGAAGCTTTCTTT. It yields the protein CASSQDGAVAGDTEAFF.

The rearrangement uses TRBV27 and TRBJ2-1, with TRBD1 as a possible D gene (6 bases). The CDR3 totals 15 residues. Per the germline V gene, CDR1 is MNHEY and CDR2 is SMNVEV (reference sequence). Trimming removed 6 bases from V and 0 bases from J, with 12 bases in between. CDR3 sequence (DNA): TGTGCCAGCAGCCCTCTAGGGGGCTCCTACAATGAGCAGTTCTTC. This codes for CASSPLGGSYNEQFF.

The V gene is TRBV10-2, the J gene TRBJ2-7; 11 bases line up with TRBD2. This CDR3 is 17 amino acids long. Germline assignment: CDR1 WSHSY and CDR2 SAAADI. V lost 1 base, J lost 3 bases, and 8 bases stayed unmatched. The CDR3 here is CASSELPGLAVIYEQYF. The CDR3 coding sequence is TGCGCCAGCAGTGAGTTGCCGGGACTAGCGGTAATCTACGAGCAGTACTTC.

The DNA for the CDR3 is TGTGCCAGCAGTTACGTGGGGGGAACTGAAGCTTTCTTT. Amino acids: CASSYVGGTEAFF. V usage is TRBV6-5 and J usage is TRBJ1-1; TRBD1 might be the D (5 bases). CDR3 length: 13 amino acids. Germline CDR1 MNHEY, CDR2 SVGAGI. V was pared by 2 bases and J by 5 bases, with 9 bases between.

This sequence joins TRBV20-1 and TRBJ2-1; 7 nucleotides line up with TRBD1. Germline CDR1 is DFQATT and CDR2 is SNEGSKA (reference sequence). This CDR3 is 13 amino acids long. Trimming cost V 6 bases and J 10 bases; bases outside gene matches: 12. In nucleotides, the CDR3 is TGCAGTGCCCTCCGGACAGGTCGCTACGAGCAGTTCTTC. Encoded protein: CSALRTGRYEQFF.

The V call is TRBV28, the J call TRBJ1-5, with D unclear. Trimming removed 6 bases at V and 4 bases at J, with 16 bases between. Germline V lookup: CDR1 MDHEN, CDR2 SYDVKM. The CDR3 is made up of 15 amino acids. CDR3 sequence (DNA): TGTGCCAGCAGCCAAAGGTCCAGATTGAATCAGCCCCAGCATTTT. It encodes CASSQRSRLNQPQHF.

This chain joins TRBV3-1 and TRBJ2-1; tentative D call: TRBD1 (7 bases). Between the trimmed V and J ends, which lost 4 bases and 8 bases, there was a span of 21 bases. The CDR3 is made up of 16 amino acids. Germline loops: CDR1 LGHDT, CDR2 YNNKEL (reference sequence). CDR3 DNA: TGTGCCAGCAGCCCCCCTTGGGGCAGGGGGGTGGATGAGCAGTTCTTC. It translates to CASSPPWGRGVDEQFF.

The chain employs TRBV4-1 and TRBJ2-1, with TRBD2 matching over 12 bases. Germline CDR1 MGHRA, CDR2 YSYEKL. The CDR3 consists of 18 residues. V lost 0 bases, J lost 2 bases, and 5 bases stayed unmatched. Here the CDR3 DNA reads TGCGCCAGCAGCCAAGATGTCGCTAGCGGGGGGGCCTACAATGAGCAGTTCTTC. It is translated as CASSQDVASGGAYNEQFF.